This T cell receptor beta chain is from a study of OX40 agonist ivuxolimab in advanced cancers. On the study more broadly: Patients achieving partial responses numbered three: one hepatocellular carcinoma case and two cutaneous melanoma cases.

This table comes from immunoSEQ multiplex PCR, and its TCRdb copy is limited to in-frame clones, with some not included. Among some 75,000 clones, around 86% were seen once, and the ten largest hold just over 2.5%. The CDR3 length is 15 residues. The germline V gene has CDR1 LGHNA and CDR2 YSLEER. V was clipped by 4 bases and J by 2 bases; unmatched bases: 4. The gene calls are TRBV4-3 and TRBJ1-3; 8 bases fit TRBD1. The sample in question was CD4+ or CD8+ T cells sorted from blood, obtained in a trial of the OX40 agonist ivuxolimab. The source is an adult with an advanced solid tumor such as melanoma, head and neck, liver or kidney cancer. The CDR3 region is CASSPVTGAGNTIYF. As DNA, the CDR3 is TGCGCCAGCAGCCCCGTGACAGGGGCTGGAAACACCATATATTTT.